This T cell receptor beta chain was profiled in a study of blood T cell repertoires in COVID-19. Across the whole study: Sites across the United States, Italy and Spain contributed samples from acute and convalescent COVID-19. Sample material is recorded as cDNA or gDNA derived from T cells, B-cell-depleted T cells, or PBMCs.

J was trimmed by 1 base and V by 1 base; bases with no gene match: 15. Germline V gives CDR1 MNHEY, CDR2 SMNVEV (reference sequence). CDR3 size: 19 residues. This clone was seen once. Authors' analysis steps: Reference gene primer amplification yielded estimated nucleated cell counts. Profiling relied on immunoSEQ multiplex PCR, and the TCRdb table lists in-frame clones only, not all of them. V and J calls and clone size are given by that table; D and trimming were obtained from the DNA. The data contain under 300,000 clones, approximately 79% of them singletons. The receptor was derived from a woman aged 40 to 55 with active or convalescent COVID-19. V is TRBV27 and J is TRBJ1-1; TRBD1 matches at 7 bases. Material: peripheral blood. CDR3 nucleotides: TGTGCCAGCAGTTTATTTGTCTTTCCCGGACAGGCCTCGAACACTGAAGCTTTCTTT. Protein: CASSLFVFPGQASNTEAFF.